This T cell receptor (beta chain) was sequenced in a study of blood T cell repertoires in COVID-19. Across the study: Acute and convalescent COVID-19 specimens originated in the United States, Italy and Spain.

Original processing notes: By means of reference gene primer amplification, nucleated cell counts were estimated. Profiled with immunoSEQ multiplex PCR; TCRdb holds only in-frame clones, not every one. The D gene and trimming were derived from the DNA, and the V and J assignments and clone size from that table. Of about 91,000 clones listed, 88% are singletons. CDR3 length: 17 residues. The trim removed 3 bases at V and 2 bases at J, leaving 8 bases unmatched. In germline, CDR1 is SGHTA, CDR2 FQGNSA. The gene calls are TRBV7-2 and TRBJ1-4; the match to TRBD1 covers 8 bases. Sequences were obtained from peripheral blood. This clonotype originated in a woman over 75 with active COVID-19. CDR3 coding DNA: TGTGCCAGCAGCTTCCCGGCAGGGGGCGCCACTAATGAAAAACTGTTTTTT. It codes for CASSFPAGGATNEKLFF.